This note documents a single TCR beta chain sequence. CDR3 length: 15 residues. V lost 1 base, J lost 4 bases, and 5 bases stayed unmatched. The germline V gene encodes CDR1 LGHNT and CDR2 FRNRAP. These data originate in a study of blood T cell repertoires in COVID-19. Assay: immunoSEQ multiplex PCR; the TCRdb copy retains only in-frame clones and omits some. The sample has around 180,000 clones, approximately 77% seen once. The sequence was collected from an elderly woman with active or convalescent COVID-19. Sequenced material: peripheral blood. The chain recombines TRBV12-5 with TRBJ1-1, with 8 bases fitting TRBD1. The CDR3, as DNA: TGTGCTAGTGGTTTGGACAGGGGGTACTCCACTGAAGCTTTCTTT. It codes for CASGLDRGYSTEAFF.